This T cell receptor (beta chain) comes out of a study of blood T cell repertoires in COVID-19. As for the study in general: There were acute and convalescent COVID-19 samples, and they came from the United States, Italy and Spain. PBMCs, B-cell-depleted T cells, or T cells provided the cDNA or gDNA that made up the material.

Seattle patients were enrolled while actively infected and followed longitudinally. This clone was picked up one time. Authors' data handling: Estimated nucleated cell counts came from reference gene primer amplification. Here immunoSEQ multiplex PCR was the method, and the copy in TCRdb shows in-frame clones only, minus some. Clone size and the V and J calls come from that table; the DNA yielded D and trimming. The sample lists about 220,000 clones, around four fifths occurring once. The CDR3 runs to 14 residues. Germline V gene lookup returns CDR1 LGHDT and CDR2 YNNKEL (reference sequence). The germline V and J ends were trimmed by 3 bases and 10 bases, with 18 bases remaining between them.

The V and J genes are TRBV3-1 (or the pseudogene TRBV3-2) and TRBJ1-1; maybe TRBD1 (6 bases). Sequences were obtained from peripheral blood. The clonotype comes from a woman aged 80 or over with COVID-19, enrolled during active disease. The CDR3 loop is CASSHRGSDVGAFF. CDR3 in DNA: TGTGCCAGCAGCCATAGGGGGTCTGATGTAGGAGCTTTCTTT.